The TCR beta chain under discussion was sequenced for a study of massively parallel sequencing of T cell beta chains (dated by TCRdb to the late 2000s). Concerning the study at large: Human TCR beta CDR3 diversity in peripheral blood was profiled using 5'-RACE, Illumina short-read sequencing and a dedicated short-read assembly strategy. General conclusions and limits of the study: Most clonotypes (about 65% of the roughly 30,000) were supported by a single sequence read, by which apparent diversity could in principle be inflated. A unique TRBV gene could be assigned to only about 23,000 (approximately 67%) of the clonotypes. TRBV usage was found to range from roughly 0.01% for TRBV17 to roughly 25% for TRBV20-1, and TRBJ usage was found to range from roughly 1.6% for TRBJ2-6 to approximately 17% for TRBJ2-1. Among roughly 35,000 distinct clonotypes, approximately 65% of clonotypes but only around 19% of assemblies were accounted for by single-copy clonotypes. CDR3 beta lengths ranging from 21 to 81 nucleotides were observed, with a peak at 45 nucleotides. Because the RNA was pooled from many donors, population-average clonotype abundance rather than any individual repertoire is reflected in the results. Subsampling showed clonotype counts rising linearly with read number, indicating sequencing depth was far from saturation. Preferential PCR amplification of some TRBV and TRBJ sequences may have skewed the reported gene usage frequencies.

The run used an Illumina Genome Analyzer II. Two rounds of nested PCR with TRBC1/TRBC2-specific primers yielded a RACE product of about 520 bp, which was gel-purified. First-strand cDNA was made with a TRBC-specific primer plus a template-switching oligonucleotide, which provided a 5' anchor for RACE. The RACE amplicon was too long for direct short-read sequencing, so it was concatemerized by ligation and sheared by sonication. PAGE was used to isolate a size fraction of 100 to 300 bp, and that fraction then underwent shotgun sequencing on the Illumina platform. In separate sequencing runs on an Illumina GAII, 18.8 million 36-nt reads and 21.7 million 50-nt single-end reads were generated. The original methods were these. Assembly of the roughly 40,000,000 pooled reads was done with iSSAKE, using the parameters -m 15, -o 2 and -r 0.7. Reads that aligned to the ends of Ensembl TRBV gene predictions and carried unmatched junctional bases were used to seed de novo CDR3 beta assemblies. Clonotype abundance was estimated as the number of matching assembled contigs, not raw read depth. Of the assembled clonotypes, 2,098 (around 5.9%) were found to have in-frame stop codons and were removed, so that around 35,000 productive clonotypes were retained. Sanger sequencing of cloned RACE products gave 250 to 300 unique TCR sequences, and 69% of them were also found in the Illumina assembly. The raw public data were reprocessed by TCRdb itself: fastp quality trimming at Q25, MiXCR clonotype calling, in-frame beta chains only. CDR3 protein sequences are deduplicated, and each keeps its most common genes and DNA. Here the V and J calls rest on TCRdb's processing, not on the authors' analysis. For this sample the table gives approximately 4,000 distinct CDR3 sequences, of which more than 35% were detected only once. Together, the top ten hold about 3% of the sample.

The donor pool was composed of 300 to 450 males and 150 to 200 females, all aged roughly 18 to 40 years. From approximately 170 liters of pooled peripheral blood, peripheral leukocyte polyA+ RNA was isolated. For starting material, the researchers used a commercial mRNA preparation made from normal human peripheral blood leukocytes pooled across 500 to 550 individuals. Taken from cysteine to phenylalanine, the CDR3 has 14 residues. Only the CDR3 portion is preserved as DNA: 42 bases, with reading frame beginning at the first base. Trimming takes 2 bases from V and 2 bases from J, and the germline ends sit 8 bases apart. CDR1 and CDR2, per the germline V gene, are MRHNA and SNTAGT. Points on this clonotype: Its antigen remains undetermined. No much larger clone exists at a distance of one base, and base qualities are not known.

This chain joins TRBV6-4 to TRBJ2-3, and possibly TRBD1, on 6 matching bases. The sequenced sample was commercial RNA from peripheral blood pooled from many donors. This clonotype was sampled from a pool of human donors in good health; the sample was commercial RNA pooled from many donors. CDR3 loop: CASSDGTNTDTQYF. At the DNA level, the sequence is TGTGCCAGCAGTGACGGGACAAACACAGATACGCAGTATTTT.